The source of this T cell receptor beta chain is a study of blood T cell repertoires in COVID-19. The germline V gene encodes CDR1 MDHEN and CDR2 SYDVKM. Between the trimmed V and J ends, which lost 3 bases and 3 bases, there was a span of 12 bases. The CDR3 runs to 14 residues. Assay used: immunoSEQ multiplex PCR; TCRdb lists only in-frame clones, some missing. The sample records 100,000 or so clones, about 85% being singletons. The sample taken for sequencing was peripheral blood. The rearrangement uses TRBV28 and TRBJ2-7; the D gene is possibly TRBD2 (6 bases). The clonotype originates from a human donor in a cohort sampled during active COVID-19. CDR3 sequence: CASSFPGVNYEQYF. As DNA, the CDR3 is TGTGCCAGCAGTTTCCCGGGAGTTAACTACGAGCAGTACTTC.